This is a list of T cell receptor beta chains from one sample in a study of T-cell memory formation after mild COVID-19. TCRdb itself ran the 5' RACE reads through MiXCR, one entry per CDR3 protein. The sample lists 270,000 or so distinct CDR3 sequences, approximately 15% seen once, with around 21% in the top ten. Sequencing was carried out using PBMCs or a T cell subset sorted from them (not recorded which). The receptors originated from a man younger than 35 who had mild COVID-19 (a few samples of this study predate the infection). Cell type and time point are not known. Both conserved end residues are part of each CDR3. Fields, in order: J gene, clone size, V gene, D gene, CDR3 DNA, CDR3 protein. D genes are given only for firm matches. Size is omitted from some rows. Given values are once, few, many or a class for expanded clones.

>TRBJ2-3|.|TRBV4-2|.
TGTGCCAGCAGCCAAGGTGCTGACTCCACAGATACGCAGTATTTT
CASSQGADSTDTQYF
>TRBJ1-1|.|TRBV6-5|TRBD1
TGTGCCAGCAGTACGGCTAGGACAGGCTCTAACACTGAAGCTTTCTTT
CASSTARTGSNTEAFF
>TRBJ2-3|many|TRBV5-1|.
TGCGCCAGCAGCGCGCGGAGCGGCAGGGGATTTGGAGATACGCAGTATTTT
CASSARSGRGFGDTQYF
>TRBJ1-1|.|TRBV6-2/TRBV6-3|.
TGTGCCAGCACCGGGTACACTGAAGCTTTCTTT
CASTGYTEAFF
>TRBJ2-7|few|TRBV4-1|TRBD2
TGCGCCAGCAGCCAGGAGACCGGGACTACCTACGAGCAGTACTTC
CASSQETGTTYEQYF
>TRBJ2-2|.|TRBV6-5|TRBD1
TGTGCCAGCAGGAGACAGGGGGCCTGGGAGACCGGGGAGCTGTTTTTT
CASRRQGAWETGELFF
>TRBJ2-7|.|TRBV4-1|.
TGCGCCAGCAGCCAAAGCGGGGGACAGTCCTACGAGCAGTACTTC
CASSQSGGQSYEQYF
>TRBJ1-3|few|TRBV7-9|.
TGTGCCAGCAGCTTGCTACAGGGCCTCTCTGGAAACACCATATATTTT
CASSLLQGLSGNTIYF
>TRBJ2-5|.|TRBV7-9|TRBD1
TGTGCCAGCAGCTTAGGGACAGGGGCAGAGACCCAGTACTTC
CASSLGTGAETQYF
>TRBJ2-7|many|TRBV5-1|.
TGCGCCAGCAGCAGGGGGGAGTCCGAGCAGTACTTC
CASSRGESEQYF
>TRBJ2-5|.|TRBV14|.
TGTGCCAGCAGCCAAGTTGGATCGGGTGTGGGAGAGACCCAGTACTTC
CASSQVGSGVGETQYF
>TRBJ2-6|.|TRBV19|.
TGTGCCAGTACCCCAGACGGGGTATTGAGTGGGGCCAACGTCCTGACTTTC
CASTPDGVLSGANVLTF
>TRBJ2-1|few|TRBV7-6|TRBD1
TGTGCCAGCAGCGCCTCCGGGACAGGGAAAGAGCAGTTCTTC
CASSASGTGKEQFF
>TRBJ2-1|few|TRBV11-2|TRBD2
TGTGCCAGCAGCGCCAGACTAGCGGGGGGGAATGAGCAGTTCTTC
CASSARLAGGNEQFF
>TRBJ2-3|many|TRBV12-3/TRBV12-4|TRBD2
TGTGCCAGCAGGGGGTCGACTAGCGGGGGTACGACAGATACGCAGTATTTT
CASRGSTSGGTTDTQYF
>TRBJ1-2|once|TRBV7-2|TRBD1
TGTGCCAGCAGCTTAGGTTCAGGGGGCCGTGGCTACACCTTC
CASSLGSGGRGYTF
>TRBJ2-2|few|TRBV9|.
TGTGCCAGCAGCGTGGTACACGAGACCGGGGAGCTGTTTTTT
CASSVVHETGELFF
>TRBJ2-3|few|TRBV7-2|.
TGTGCCAGCAGCAACCACGGGGATACGCAGTATTTT
CASSNHGDTQYF
>TRBJ2-7|few|TRBV7-9|TRBD1
TGTGCCAGCAGCCCCGTAGGCAGGGGGCCCCACGAGCAGTACTTC
CASSPVGRGPHEQYF
>TRBJ1-5|.|TRBV5-1|.
TGCGCCAGCAGCTTGACGGGGGGCGCCGAGCCCCAGCATTTT
CASSLTGGAEPQHF
>TRBJ2-5|.|TRBV6-5|TRBD2
TGTGCCAGCAGTCACGGGACTAGCGGGGAGTACCAAGAGACCCAGTACTTC
CASSHGTSGEYQETQYF
>TRBJ2-3|.|TRBV7-2|.
TGTGCCAGCAGCATTGGGACAAGGGGGACCTATACGCAGTATTTT
CASSIGTRGTYTQYF
>TRBJ1-2|many|TRBV30|.
TGTGCCTGGAGTGTACCCACGATACTGGGCTATGGCTACACCTTC
CAWSVPTILGYGYTF
>TRBJ1-6|few|TRBV20-1|.
TGCAGTGCTAGAGATCTAAGGACGAGCTCCTATAATTCACCCCTCCACTTT
CSARDLRTSSYNSPLHF
>TRBJ2-3|.|TRBV6-2/TRBV6-3|.
TGTGCCAGCAGTTACCCAGACTGGCGTTACACAGATACGCAGTATTTT
CASSYPDWRYTDTQYF
>TRBJ2-5|.|TRBV7-9|TRBD2
TGTGCCAGCAGCCCCCTACTAGCGGGGGACCGGGAGACCCAGTACTTC
CASSPLLAGDRETQYF
>TRBJ2-7|few|TRBV9|.
TGTGCCAGCAGCGCAAGACAGGACTACGAGCAGTACTTC
CASSARQDYEQYF
>TRBJ1-1|.|TRBV6-5|TRBD1
TGTGCCAGCAGTTACTCTAAAGGGACAGACGCTTTCTTT
CASSYSKGTDAFF
>TRBJ2-3|.|TRBV6-6|.
TGTGCCAGCAGTCCCGCAGGGGACCTCACAGATACGCAGTATTTT
CASSPAGDLTDTQYF
>TRBJ2-1|.|TRBV11-2|TRBD2
TGTGCCAGCACCCGCGGGGGTGAGCAGTTCTTC
CASTRGGEQFF
>TRBJ2-5|.|TRBV4-1|.
TGCGCCAGCAGCCAAGTCGGCTGGGTAACCCAAGAGACCCAGTACTTC
CASSQVGWVTQETQYF
>TRBJ1-3|many|TRBV12-3/TRBV12-4|TRBD1
TGTGCCAGCAGCCTGACAGGGGCAAGTAACACCATATATTTT
CASSLTGASNTIYF
>TRBJ2-3|.|TRBV5-1|.
TGCGCCAGCAGCCCGACTAAGCACAAATTCACAGATACGCAGTATTTT
CASSPTKHKFTDTQYF
>TRBJ2-1|few|TRBV2|TRBD2
TGTGCCAATCTAGCGGGGGTAGGGCAGTTCTTC
CANLAGVGQFF
>TRBJ1-5|.|TRBV4-1|.
TGCGCCAGCAGCCAAGAGGGGATTTCTCAGCCCCAGCATTTT
CASSQEGISQPQHF
>TRBJ2-5|.|TRBV19|.
TGTGCCAGTACTCCGCGCCAGGGGGGACAAGAGACCCAGTACTTC
CASTPRQGGQETQYF
>TRBJ2-3|.|TRBV7-2|.
TGTGCCAGCAGCGGAGAGGGTGGCGACACAGATACGCAGTATTTT
CASSGEGGDTDTQYF
>TRBJ2-5|few|TRBV7-2|TRBD2
TGTGCCAGCAGCCAGGGACTAGCGGGGGGGGGTACCCAGTACTTC
CASSQGLAGGGTQYF
>TRBJ2-1|.|TRBV4-1|.
TGCGCCAGCAGCCAAGAGCACGTTACCGCTGGGTCCTACAATGAGCAGTTCTTC
CASSQEHVTAGSYNEQFF
>TRBJ1-2|.|TRBV6-2/TRBV6-3|.
TGTGCCAGCACCATCGACAGGAACTATGGCTACACCTTC
CASTIDRNYGYTF
>TRBJ2-5|few|TRBV20-1|.
TGCAGTGCTAGAGACGGCCAAGAGACCCAGTACTTC
CSARDGQETQYF
>TRBJ2-3|.|TRBV24-1|.
TGTGCCACCAGTGGAGTGGGGGAGACATACACAGATACGCAGTATTTT
CATSGVGETYTDTQYF
>TRBJ1-1|few|TRBV7-2|.
TGTGCCAGCAGCTATCCGGGCGGGGGAAGTGAAGCTTTCTTT
CASSYPGGGSEAFF
>TRBJ2-3|once|TRBV4-1|.
TGCGCCAGCAGCCAAGAGACCCCCACAGATACGCAGTATTTT
CASSQETPTDTQYF
>TRBJ1-1|few|TRBV11-2|.
TGTGCCAGCAGTATACGGGTCACCACGGTCGTGGACACTGAAGCTTTCTTT
CASSIRVTTVVDTEAFF
>TRBJ2-1|.|TRBV24-1|TRBD1
TGTGCCACCAGTGATGGACAGGTTGGTAATGAGCAGTTCTTC
CATSDGQVGNEQFF
>TRBJ1-1|few|TRBV10-3|.
TGTGCCATCGGGGGGGACGGCGGGAACACTGAAGCTTTCTTT
CAIGGDGGNTEAFF
>TRBJ1-1|.|TRBV29-1|TRBD1
TGCAGCGTTGAAGCCCGAAAGGGGGCGTTGACTGAAGCTTTCTTT
CSVEARKGALTEAFF
>TRBJ2-1|.|TRBV12-3/TRBV12-4|.
TGTGCCAGCAGTTTATCTAGCTTCTCCTACAATGAGCAGTTCTTC
CASSLSSFSYNEQFF
>TRBJ2-3|few|TRBV7-9|TRBD1
TGTGCCAGCAGCTCCCGACAGGGGTTGGGCACAGATACGCAGTATTTT
CASSSRQGLGTDTQYF
>TRBJ2-4|many|TRBV30|TRBD1
TGTGCCTGGAGTGCAGGGGGCAGGGACATTCAGTACTTC
CAWSAGGRDIQYF
>TRBJ2-7|.|TRBV12-5|.
TGTGCTAGTGGTTTGGCCGCAGGGGGGGGATACGAGCAGTACTTC
CASGLAAGGGYEQYF